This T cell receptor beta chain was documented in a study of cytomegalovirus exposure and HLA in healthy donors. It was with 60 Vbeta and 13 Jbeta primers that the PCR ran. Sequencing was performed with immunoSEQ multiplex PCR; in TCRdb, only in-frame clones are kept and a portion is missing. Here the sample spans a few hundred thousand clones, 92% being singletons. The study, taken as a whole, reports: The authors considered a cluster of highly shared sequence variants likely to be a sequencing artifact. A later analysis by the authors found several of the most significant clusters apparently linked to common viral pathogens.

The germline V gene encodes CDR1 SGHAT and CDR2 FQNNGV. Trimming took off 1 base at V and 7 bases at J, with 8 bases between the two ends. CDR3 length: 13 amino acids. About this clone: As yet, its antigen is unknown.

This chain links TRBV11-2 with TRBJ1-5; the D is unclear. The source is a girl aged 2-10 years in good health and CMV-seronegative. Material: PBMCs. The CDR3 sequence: CASSLAPSQPQHF. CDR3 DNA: TGTGCCAGCAGCTTAGCCCCATCACAGCCCCAGCATTTT.